What follows describes a single T cell receptor beta chain. Its target is unknown. Germline V gives CDR1 LGHDT, CDR2 YNNKEL (reference sequence). The CDR3 covers 17 residues. V gave up 1 base and J gave up 6 bases; unmatched junction bases: 13. The sample is drawn from a study of T cells in Graves' hyperthyroidism and ophthalmopathy. Study results and caveats: Ophthalmopathy stood apart from stable hyperthyroidism in a 13 V-J model.

Regions amplified from RNA transcripts were the TCR beta CDR3 regions. With the HTBI primer set, the TCR CDR3 went through a first round of RT-PCR. One entry per CDR3 protein, called by TCRdb with MiXCR from the multiplex PCR reads. The table lists roughly 500,000 distinct CDR3 sequences, around 13% of them singletons. The receptor was derived from a woman in her 30s with Graves' hyperthyroidism that later progressed to Graves' ophthalmopathy. The chain couples TRBV3-1 to TRBJ1-1; TRBD1 agrees at 8 bases. Sequencing input: blood. The CDR3 here is CASSQAGGGWGNAEAFF. Written as DNA, the CDR3 is TGTGCCAGCAGCCAAGCAGGGGGCGGGTGGGGCAACGCTGAAGCTTTCTTT.